Shown below are 10 T cell receptor beta chains from a single sample sequenced in a study of blood T cell repertoires in COVID-19. The repertoire was sequenced with immunoSEQ multiplex PCR; TCRdb's copy has only in-frame clones and lacks some. The sample shows 280,000 or so clones, around 85% of them seen only once. Sequencing was performed on PBMCs or T cells enriched from blood (not recorded which). These receptors originate from a woman aged 45-60 years who had recovered from COVID-19.

This clone was seen only once. V is TRBV7-9 and J is TRBJ1-2, with D unclear. V lost 6 bases to trimming and J lost 3 bases, with 14 bases between them. The length of the CDR3 is 14 residues. Germline assignment: CDR1 SEHNR and CDR2 FQNEAQ (reference sequence). CDR3 in amino acids: CASRIALGDYGYTF. CDR3 sequence (DNA): TGTGCCAGCAGAATAGCTTTGGGAGACTATGGCTACACCTTC.

The chain has TRBV9 and TRBJ1-6; unclear D gene. The CDR3 loop spans 12 amino acids. Between the trimmed V and J ends, which lost 7 bases and 5 bases, there was a span of 7 bases. CDR1 and CDR2 from the germline V gene are SGDLS and YYNGEE. For the CDR3, the DNA is TGTGCCAGCTCAAACAATAATTCACCCCTCCACTTT. Its translation is CASSNNNSPLHF.

The count of this clone is one. The genes are TRBV20-1 and TRBJ2-5; a weak D match, TRBD2 (5 bases). Germline loops: CDR1 DFQATT, CDR2 SNEGSKA (reference sequence). There are 13 residues in the CDR3. Trimming took 3 bases from V and 1 from J, leaving 9 bases between them. The CDR3, as DNA: TGCAGTGCTAGTCGCGGGTTCCAAGAGACCCAGTACTTC. Translation: CSASRGFQETQYF.

The CDR3 DNA follows: TGCAGCGGATACGGGGTCCAAGAGACCCAGTACTTC. It is translated as CSGYGVQETQYF. The genes are TRBV29-1 and TRBJ2-5, with D possibly being TRBD2 (5 bases). The CDR3 extends over 12 amino acids. CDR1 and CDR2 from the germline V gene are SQVTM and ANQGSEA. Trimming took off 7 bases at V and 1 base at J, with 10 bases between the two ends.

The chain has TRBV9 and TRBJ1-5; 7 nucleotides line up with TRBD1. Per the germline V gene, CDR1 is SGDLS and CDR2 is YYNGEE. This CDR3 has 14 residues. V gave up 4 bases and J gave up 2 bases; unmatched junction bases: 3. CDR3 protein: CASSYGTGNQPQHF. The CDR3 coding sequence is TGTGCCAGCAGCTACGGGACAGGCAATCAGCCCCAGCATTTT.

V is TRBV30 and J is TRBJ1-1, with 7 positions matching TRBD1. The length of the CDR3 is 14 residues. Trimming took 2 bases from V and 1 from J; bases not matched to a gene: 4. Germline CDR1 is GTSNPN and CDR2 is SVGIG (reference sequence). The CDR3 protein is CAWSKWTGNTEAFF. The DNA of the CDR3 is TGTGCCTGGAGTAAATGGACAGGGAACACTGAAGCTTTCTTT.

The rearrangement uses TRBV14 and TRBJ1-1, with D hard to call. The CDR3 has 15 amino acids. Germline CDR1 SGHDN, CDR2 FVKESK. Trimming took 4 bases from V and 0 from J, leaving 12 bases between them. The CDR3 sequence is CASSRNTNMNTEAFF. CDR3 in DNA: TGTGCCAGCAGCCGAAACACAAATATGAACACTGAAGCTTTCTTT.

The chain links TRBV14 to TRBJ2-3; 8 bases fit TRBD2. This CDR3 is 15 amino acids long. The V gene's germline CDR1 is SGHDN and CDR2 FVKESK. V gave up 2 bases and J gave up 4 bases; unmatched junction bases: 5. CDR3 region: CASSQRSGISDTQYF. CDR3 sequence (DNA): TGTGCCAGCAGCCAACGTAGCGGGATATCAGATACGCAGTATTTT.

The chain employs TRBV23-1 and TRBJ2-1, with D possibly being TRBD2 (6 bases). TRBV23-1 is an ORF; its function is uncertain. The CDR3 totals 12 residues. The chain's CDR3 is CDRDSRDNEQFF. CDR3 bases: TGCGACCGGGACTCCCGAGACAATGAGCAGTTCTTC.

This clone was seen just once. The gene calls are TRBV27 and TRBJ2-7, with no clear D. The ends were cut back, 3 bases at V and 0 bases at J, with 6 bases in the middle. Germline loops: CDR1 MNHEY, CDR2 SMNVEV (reference sequence). The CDR3 contains 13 residues. The CDR3 loop reads CASSFRLSYEQYF. The CDR3 DNA is TGTGCCAGCAGTTTTCGACTCTCCTACGAGCAGTACTTC.